This T cell receptor (beta chain) derives from a study of blood T cell repertoires in COVID-19. Using immunoSEQ multiplex PCR, the repertoire was profiled, and TCRdb retains in-frame clones only, with some absent. This sample has around 140,000 clones; over 80% occur once, and the top ten carry roughly 1.6%. This receptor was identified in a human donor in a cohort sampled during active COVID-19. The sequencing sample was made of peripheral blood.

The CDR3 coding sequence is TGTGCCAGCAGTTATACAGGGTTCCAAGATACGCAGTATTTT. Translation: CASSYTGFQDTQYF. V is TRBV27 and J is TRBJ2-3; possibly TRBD1 for D (6 bases). The length of the CDR3 is 14 residues. Looked up from germline, CDR1 is MNHEY and CDR2 is SMNVEV (reference sequence). Trimming cost V 4 bases and J 5 bases, with 13 bases left between them.